The 25 T cell receptor beta chains below were found in one sample sequenced in a study of shared clonotypes between healthy human individuals. The assay was immunoSEQ multiplex PCR, and TCRdb's table has in-frame clones only and misses some. Here the sample spans approximately 2,000,000 clones, just under 95% being singletons. Material for sequencing was naive CD4+ T cells from PBMCs. Subset here: CD45RA+ positively selected. These receptors all come from a man younger than 35 in good health. Some clones in this sample may be carry-over from other donors' samples.

This chain uses TRBV28 with TRBJ1-5; 12 nucleotides agree with TRBD1. Germline CDR1 is MDHEN and CDR2 is SYDVKM. The length of the CDR3 is 16 residues. Trimming cost V 6 bases and J 7 bases; bases outside gene matches: 10. CDR3 region: CASSRPGQGARQPQHF. CDR3 nucleotide sequence: TGTGCCAGCAGCCGTCCGGGACAGGGGGCAAGACAGCCCCAGCATTTT.

The rearrangement links TRBV28 to TRBJ2-7; D not certain. The V gene's germline CDR1 is MDHEN and CDR2 SYDVKM. The CDR3 extends over 12 amino acids. Between the trimmed V and J ends, which lost 6 bases and 3 bases, there was a span of 9 bases. Written as DNA, the CDR3 is TGTGCCAGCAGCCTACCCCACTACGAGCAGTACTTC. Amino acids: CASSLPHYEQYF.

V usage is TRBV6-1 and J usage is TRBJ2-1; D might be TRBD1 or TRBD2, each matching 5 bases. V was trimmed by 8 bases and J by 0 bases, leaving 11 bases between them. Germline CDR1 is MNHNS and CDR2 is SASEGT. The CDR3 runs 14 residues. CDR3 loop: CASSGTASYNEQFF. The CDR3 DNA reads TGTGCCAGCTCCGGGACGGCCTCCTACAATGAGCAGTTCTTC.

Of note for this clone: Other DNA sequences in this specimen translate into the identical CDR3. The genes are TRBV19 and TRBJ2-7, with a tentative D call TRBD2 (7 bases). Germline V gene lookup returns CDR1 LNHDA and CDR2 SQIVND (reference sequence). The CDR3 loop spans 13 amino acids. Trimming shortened V by 0 bases and J by 7 bases, and 10 bases separated the two germline ends. The CDR3 sequence: CASSIDRGGEQYF. The DNA for the CDR3 is TGTGCCAGTAGTATAGACAGGGGAGGGGAGCAGTACTTC. Using reference TRBV19 and TRBJ2-7 for the parts outside the CDR3, the full variable domain is DGGITQSPKYLFRKEGQNVTLSCEQNLNHDAMYWYRQDPGQGLRLIYYSQIVNDFQKGDIAEGYSVSREKKESFPLTVTSAQKNPTAFYLCASSIDRGGEQYFGPGTRLTVT.

This clone appeared a few times. The V call is TRBV28, the J call TRBJ2-7; 11 nucleotides align to TRBD1. Per germline, CDR1 MDHEN and CDR2 SYDVKM. This CDR3 has 17 residues. V was clipped by 5 bases and J by 5 bases; unmatched bases: 14. The CDR3 sequence: CASSPLDRGRERDEQYF. DNA for the CDR3: TGTGCCAGCAGTCCACTGGACAGGGGGCGCGAGAGGGACGAGCAGTACTTC.

The chain combines TRBV7-6 with TRBJ2-2, with D tentatively TRBD2 (5 bases). V was shortened by 0 bases and J by 5 bases, with 10 bases between the two germline ends. Per the germline V gene, CDR1 is SGHVS and CDR2 is FNYEAQ. This CDR3 is 15 amino acids long. The CDR3, as DNA: TGTGCCAGCAGCTTAGCGCGGGCTGAAACCGGGGAGCTGTTTTTT. This codes for CASSLARAETGELFF.

The sample holds a few counts of this clone. In nucleotides, the CDR3 is TGTGCCATCAGAGCGACAGGTACGAACACTGAAGCTTTCTTT. Amino acid sequence: CAIRATGTNTEAFF. The V and J genes are TRBV10-3 and TRBJ1-1, with a tentative D call TRBD1 (6 bases). The CDR3 covers 14 residues. V was trimmed by 6 bases and J by 1 base, leaving 12 bases between them. Looked up from germline, CDR1 is ENHRY and CDR2 is SYGVKD.

This chain connects TRBV5-4 to TRBJ2-7; possibly TRBD1 for D (6 bases). Germline CDR1 is SGHNT and CDR2 is YYREEE (reference sequence). The length of the CDR3 is 14 residues. Trimming left V 2 bases short and J 1 base short, with 10 bases between. CDR3: CASSFDRISYEQYF. In DNA form, the CDR3 reads TGTGCCAGCAGCTTTGACAGGATTTCCTACGAGCAGTACTTC.

The J gene is TRBJ2-2, the V gene TRBV21-1; the table calls TRBD1, which could not be checked here. TRBV21-1 is a recognized pseudogene. The CDR3 has 15 residues. The CDR3 here is CASSPDRENTGELFF. The CDR3 bases are TGTGCCAGCAGCCCCGACAGGGAAAACACCGGGGAGCTGTTTTTT.

The chain uses TRBV9 and TRBJ1-6; D remains unclear. CDR1 is SGDLS and CDR2 is YYNGEE in the germline V gene. V shed 0 bases and J shed 14 bases, with 21 bases lying between them. The CDR3 is made up of 16 amino acids. CDR3 amino acids: CASSVDPGPGVMSLHF. The CDR3 nucleotides read TGTGCCAGCAGCGTAGACCCCGGGCCCGGGGTCATGTCCCTCCACTTT.

The rearrangement links TRBV5-6 to TRBJ2-1; weak D call: TRBD2 (6 bases). Germline CDR1 and CDR2: SGHDT and YYEEEE. CDR3 length equals 17 residues. The V end lost 2 bases, the J end lost 9 bases, and 24 bases lay between the germline ends. The CDR3 sequence: CASSLRLAVGVPGEQFF. The CDR3 DNA reads TGTGCCAGCAGCTTACGATTAGCGGTGGGAGTTCCAGGTGAGCAGTTCTTC.

In its sample, this clone was seen once. The CDR3 loop reads CASSLRQGEQFF. The CDR3 DNA reads as TGTGCCAGCAGTCTTCGACAGGGCGAGCAGTTCTTC. This sequence joins TRBV28 and TRBJ2-1, with 7 positions matching TRBD1. CDR3 size: 12 residues. V shed 5 bases, J shed 10 bases, and the junction held 5 bases outside the gene matches. Germline V gives CDR1 MDHEN, CDR2 SYDVKM.

The chain joins TRBV28 to TRBJ1-2; D unclear. CDR1 MDHEN and CDR2 SYDVKM come from the germline V gene. CDR3 length equals 14 residues. The V gene lost 1 base and the J gene lost 8 bases, with 14 bases spanning the gap. As DNA, the CDR3 is TGTGCCAGCAGTTTATCCCCGGGTCTGGGGGGCTACACCTTC. Protein product: CASSLSPGLGGYTF.

V gene TRBV5-1 combines with J gene TRBJ2-7, with 8 positions matching TRBD1. The trim removed 6 bases at V and 6 bases at J, leaving 11 bases unmatched. The length of the CDR3 is 14 residues. The V gene's germline CDR1 is SGHRS and CDR2 YFSETQ. CDR3 loop: CASTLQGGQSEQYF. CDR3 in DNA: TGCGCCAGCACCCTACAGGGGGGCCAATCCGAGCAGTACTTC.

The genes are TRBV10-3 and TRBJ2-3; 12 bases agree with TRBD2. V lost 5 bases, J lost 0 bases, and 3 bases stayed unmatched. Germline CDR1 and CDR2: ENHRY and SYGVKD. The CDR3 runs 16 residues. The CDR3 nucleotides are TGTGCCATCAGTAGGACTAGCGGGACAAGCACAGATACGCAGTATTTT. This codes for CAISRTSGTSTDTQYF.

V and J are TRBV6-6 and TRBJ2-5, with 7 nucleotides matching TRBD2. The V segment lost 6 bases and the J segment 2 bases; nucleotides outside the gene matches: 6. Per the germline V gene, CDR1 is MNHNY and CDR2 is SVGAGI (reference sequence). CDR3 size: 14 residues. CDR3 in DNA: TGTGCCAGCAGCCGAGGACTAGGGCAAGAGACCCAGTACTTC. It translates to CASSRGLGQETQYF.

The rearrangement joins TRBV11-2 to TRBJ1-3, with TRBD1 identical over 8 bases. The CDR3 length is 16 residues. CDR1 and CDR2 from the germline V gene are SGHAT and FQNNGV. V was pared by 3 bases and J by 4 bases, with 8 bases of the junction left unmatched. In nucleotides, the CDR3 is TGTGCCAGCAGCTTTTCTTCGACAGGGGCAGGAAACACCATATATTTT. Amino acid sequence: CASSFSSTGAGNTIYF.

The gene calls are TRBV19 and TRBJ2-7; 10 nucleotides line up with TRBD2. V was pared by 7 bases and J by 2 bases, with 17 bases of the junction left unmatched. Germline V gives CDR1 LNHDA, CDR2 SQIVND (reference sequence). This CDR3 comprises 18 residues. CDR3 sequence reads: CASTPQYSSGRITYEQYF. As DNA, the CDR3 is TGTGCCAGTACCCCACAGTACAGTAGCGGGAGGATAACCTACGAGCAGTACTTC.

The V and J genes are TRBV28 and TRBJ2-3; possibly TRBD2 for D (5 bases). The CDR3 sequence is 14 residues long. V dropped 4 bases and J dropped 9 bases, with 17 bases sitting between them. Germline CDR1 and CDR2: MDHEN and SYDVKM. CDR3 in DNA: TGTGCCAGCAGTTCGTCCGGACGGTCGGGGACGCAGTATTTT. Translation gives CASSSSGRSGTQYF. Combining the CDR3 with reference TRBV28 and TRBJ2-3 gives the whole variable domain DVKVTQSSRYLVKRTGEKVFLECVQDMDHENMFWYRQDPGLGLRLIYFSYDVKMKEKGDIPEGYSVSREKKERFSLILESASTNQTSMYLCASSSSGRSGTQYFGPGTRLTVL.

This clone was counted between two and nine times. The sample contains more than one DNA sequence encoding this CDR3. The gene calls are TRBV28 and TRBJ1-5; the D gene is possibly TRBD1 (5 bases). Germline CDR1 MDHEN, CDR2 SYDVKM. Trimming cost V 6 bases and J 1 base, with 7 bases left between them. The CDR3 covers 13 residues. As DNA, the CDR3 is TGTGCCAGCAGCAGGGACAGCAATCAGCCCCAGCATTTT. It translates to CASSRDSNQPQHF.

This clone appeared once. The gene calls are TRBV19 and TRBJ1-5; a weak D match, TRBD1 (5 bases). The CDR3 sequence is 15 residues long. V lost 7 bases and J 2 bases, leaving 15 bases between the germline ends. CDR1 LNHDA and CDR2 SQIVND come from the germline V gene (reference sequence). The CDR3 loop reads CASTPGGRGNQPQHF. The CDR3 DNA sequence: TGTGCCAGTACTCCCGGGGGGAGAGGCAATCAGCCCCAGCATTTT.

The V and J genes are TRBV13 and TRBJ2-5; D is undetermined. Germline V gene data show CDR1 as PRHDT and CDR2 as FYEKMQ (reference sequence). The V end lost 4 bases, the J end lost 0 bases, and 6 bases lay between the germline ends. CDR3 size: 13 residues. The CDR3 is CASSSNNQETQYF. DNA for the CDR3: TGTGCCAGCAGCTCCAACAACCAAGAGACCCAGTACTTC.

The rearrangement uses TRBV18 and TRBJ1-2, with 7 bases matching TRBD1. This CDR3 is 16 amino acids long. Looked up from germline, CDR1 is KGHSH and CDR2 is LQKENI. Losses at the gene ends were 2 bases for V and 4 bases for J; bases not matched to a gene: 10. CDR3: CASSPTTGDALYGYTF. CDR3 coding DNA: TGTGCCAGCTCACCAACTACAGGGGATGCGCTCTATGGCTACACCTTC.

The rearrangement uses TRBV25-1 and TRBJ1-4; TRBD1 might be the D (6 bases). CDR3 size: 15 residues. Trimming pared 3 bases from V and 5 bases from J, leaving 13 bases between. The germline gives CDR1 MGHDK, CDR2 SYGVNS. CDR3 sequence reads: CASSDRDRSNEKLFF. The CDR3 nucleotides read TGTGCCAGCAGTGATAGAGACAGGAGCAATGAAAAACTGTTTTTT.

The chain links TRBV9 to TRBJ1-2; D is perhaps TRBD1 (5 bases). V lost 3 bases, J lost 8 bases, and 14 bases lay in between. The CDR3 has 13 amino acids. Germline V lookup: CDR1 SGDLS, CDR2 YYNGEE. This CDR3 reads CASSDLMGPGYTF. The CDR3, as DNA: TGTGCCAGCAGCGACCTGATGGGGCCGGGCTACACCTTC.